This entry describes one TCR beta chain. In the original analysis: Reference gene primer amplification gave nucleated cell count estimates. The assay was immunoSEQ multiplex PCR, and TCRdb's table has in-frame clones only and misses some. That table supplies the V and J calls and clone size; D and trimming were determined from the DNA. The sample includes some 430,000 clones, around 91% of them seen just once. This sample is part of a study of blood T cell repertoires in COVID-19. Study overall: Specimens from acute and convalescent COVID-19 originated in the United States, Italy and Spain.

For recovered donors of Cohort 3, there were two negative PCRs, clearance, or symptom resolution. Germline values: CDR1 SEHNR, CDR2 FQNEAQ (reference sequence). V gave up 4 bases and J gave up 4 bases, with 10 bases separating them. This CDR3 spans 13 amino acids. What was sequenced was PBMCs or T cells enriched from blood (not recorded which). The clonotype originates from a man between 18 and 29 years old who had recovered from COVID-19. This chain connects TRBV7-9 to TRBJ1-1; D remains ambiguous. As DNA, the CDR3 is TGTGCCAGCAGCTCAGTCGAGGGCACTGAAGCTTTCTTT. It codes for CASSSVEGTEAFF.